Below are 9 T cell receptor beta chains sequenced from a single sample in a study of T cells in women clearing cervical HPV infection (dated by TCRdb to the late 2010s). The library was obtained by the immunoSEQ multiplex PCR assay. Here the immuneACCESS table is served through TCRdb, limited to in-frame sequences with V and J called. Missing clones are a known gap in these copies; in checked studies unresolved V genes cover under half, and the rest lacks a known reason. The table kept for this sample lists about 17,000 clones. The top ten clones comprise over 8.5% of the sample. Sequencing was performed on blood buffy coat. The receptors were gathered from a woman between 18 and 75 years old with a cervical HPV16 infection that either progressed to CIN3+ or cleared (not recorded which).

Points on this clone: The read stops 3 residues short of the end of the CDR3; the missing end is completed from the germline J gene. This chain joins TRBV20-1 and TRBJ1-2; tentative D call: TRBD1 (5 bases). The CDR3 totals 11 residues. Trimming shortened V by 0 bases and J by 7 bases, and 6 bases separated the two germline ends. Germline V gene data show CDR1 as DFQATT and CDR2 as SNEGSKA (reference sequence). The sequenced part of the CDR3 DNA is TGCAGTGCTAGAGAAGGGGCTGGC. The encoded protein is CSAREGAG. The CDR3 in its entirety is CSAREGAGYTF.

Concerning this clone: At one boundary the junction diverges from the germline segment, which might be a read error. The CDR3 extends 3 residues past the end of the read, so its final part is completed from the germline J gene. The same CDR3 is also encoded by other DNA sequences in this sample. The chain carries TRBV29-1 and TRBJ1-1; 7 bases align to TRBD1. In germline, CDR1 is SQVTM, CDR2 ANQGSEA. The CDR3 extends over 14 amino acids. CDR3 protein: CSVVGQLQNTEAFF. The DNA read from the CDR3 is TGCAGCGTTGTGGGACAGTTACAGAACACTGAG.

In regard to this clone: The sequence runs out 3 residues before the end of the CDR3; the remainder is reconstructed from the germline J gene. This chain connects TRBV18 to TRBJ2-4, with D hard to call. The V gene's germline CDR1 is KGHSH and CDR2 LQKENI. The CDR3 is 13 residues long. The V end lost 2 bases, the J end lost 5 bases, and 7 bases lay between the germline ends. The CDR3 spells CASSPSSENIQYF. Incomplete CDR3 DNA: TGTGCCAGCTCACCATCCTCAGAAAACATT.

Points on this clone: The read terminates 3 residues ahead of where the CDR3 ends, so the germline J gene completes it. The chain combines TRBV30 with TRBJ1-5; TRBD1 is a possible D gene (5 bases). The ends were cut back, 2 bases at V and 4 bases at J, with 9 bases in the middle. The CDR3 runs 13 residues. Germline V gene sequence: CDR1 GTSNPN, CDR2 SVGIG (reference sequence). The CDR3 region is CAWSYDSNQPQHF. The sequenced CDR3 bases are TGTGCCTGGAGTTACGACAGTAATCAGCCC. Using reference TRBV30 and TRBJ1-5 for the parts outside the CDR3, the full variable domain is SQTIHQWPATLVQPVGSPLSLECTVEGTSNPNLYWYRQAAGRGLQLLFYSVGIGQISSEVPQNLSASRPQDRQFILSSKKLLLSDSGFYLCAWSYDSNQPQHFGDGTRLSIL.

On this clone itself: The missing CDR3 end, 3 residues past where the read stops, is filled in from the germline J gene. This sequence joins TRBV18 and TRBJ2-7; perhaps TRBD1 as D (5 bases). Germline V gene data show CDR1 as KGHSH and CDR2 as LQKENI. V was shortened by 2 bases and J by 2 bases, with 10 bases between the two germline ends. The CDR3 consists of 14 residues. The CDR3 bases that were read are TGTGCCAGCTCACCAAAAAGGGGTACCTACGAG. This translates into CASSPKRGTYE. The entire CDR3 sequence reads CASSPKRGTYEQYF.

With regard to this clone: The read ends 3 residues shy of where the CDR3 ends; the end is completed using the germline J gene. The rearrangement uses TRBV5-6 and TRBJ2-2; D is undetermined. CDR3 length: 13 residues. The germline V and J ends were trimmed by 1 base and 5 bases, with 6 bases remaining between them. Germline CDR1 reads SGHDT; CDR2 reads YYEEEE. CDR3 bases read: TGTGCCAGCAGCTTGAGGTGGACCGGGGAG. Its translation: CASSLRWTGE. The complete CDR3 reads CASSLRWTGELFF.

Of note for this clone: Read data end 3 residues before the CDR3 end; the end is taken from the germline J gene. This rearrangement joins TRBV6-2 or TRBV6-3 to TRBJ2-7; possible D gene TRBD2, 6 bases. The germline V gene encodes CDR1 MNHEY and CDR2 SVGEGT. Trimming left V 4 bases short and J 2 bases short, with 15 bases between. The CDR3 has 15 residues. CDR3 DNA, as far as it was read: TGTGCCAGCAGTTTGCGGCCCGGGACTCCCTACGAG. The encoded protein is CASSLRPGTPYE. In full, the CDR3 reads CASSLRPGTPYEQYF.

CDR3 DNA, as far as it was read: TGCAGTGCTAGAATCTTACAGCGGGAGGTAGCGAAGAAAGAGACC. Its translation: CSARILQREVAKKET. The CDR3 reads in full as CSARILQREVAKKETQYF. The chain joins TRBV20-1 to TRBJ2-5; TRBD2 matches 9 bases. Sequencing ends 3 residues short of the CDR3 end; the germline J gene provides the rest. With 2 bases clipped from V and 3 bases from J, the junction kept 16 bases outside the gene matches. CDR1 is DFQATT, CDR2 SNEGSKA, per germline (reference sequence). The CDR3 has 18 amino acids.

Concerning this clone itself: The CDR3 extends 3 residues past the end of the read, so its final part is completed from the germline J gene. The chain recombines TRBV19 with TRBJ1-1, with 9 bases matching TRBD1. Germline trimming cut 6 bases from V and 1 base from J; bases unmatched to any gene: 6. There are 15 residues in the CDR3. Germline V gene data show CDR1 as LNHDA and CDR2 as SQIVND (reference sequence). CDR3 DNA, as far as it was read: TGTGCCAGTAGGCAACAGGGGGCTAGGAACACTGAA. It codes for CASRQQGARNTE. The CDR3 reads in full as CASRQQGARNTEAFF. The complete variable domain, with remaining parts taken from reference TRBV19 and TRBJ1-1, reads DGGITQSPKYLFRKEGQNVTLSCEQNLNHDAMYWYRQDPGQGLRLIYYSQIVNDFQKGDIAEGYSVSREKKESFPLTVTSAQKNPTAFYLCASRQQGARNTEAFFGQGTRLTVV.